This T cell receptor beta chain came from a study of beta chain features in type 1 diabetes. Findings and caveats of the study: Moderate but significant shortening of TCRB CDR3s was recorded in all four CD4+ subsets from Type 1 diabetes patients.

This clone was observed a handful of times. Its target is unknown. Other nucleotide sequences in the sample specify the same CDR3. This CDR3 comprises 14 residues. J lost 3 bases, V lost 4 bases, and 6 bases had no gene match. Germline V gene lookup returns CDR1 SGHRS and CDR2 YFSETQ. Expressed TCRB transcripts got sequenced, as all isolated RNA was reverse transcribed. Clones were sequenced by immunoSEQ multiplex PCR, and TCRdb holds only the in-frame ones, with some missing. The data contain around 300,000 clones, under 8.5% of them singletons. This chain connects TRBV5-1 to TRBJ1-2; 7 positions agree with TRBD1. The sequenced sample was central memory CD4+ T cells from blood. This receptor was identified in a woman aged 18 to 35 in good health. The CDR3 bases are TGCGCCAGCAGCCTCGAAACAGGGGACTATGGCTACACCTTC. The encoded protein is CASSLETGDYGYTF.